The T cell receptor beta chain described here comes from a study of blood T cell repertoires in COVID-19. Looking at the study overall: T cells, B-cell-depleted T cells, or PBMCs supplied cDNA or gDNA.

Adults between roughly 18 and 89 years of age took part from some 25 US areas. Authors' processing steps: Researchers report that nucleated cell counts were estimated from reference gene primer amplification. Some clones are missing from TCRdb's copy, which holds only in-frame ones; the method was immunoSEQ multiplex PCR. V, J and clone size reflect that table, while D and trimming were determined from the DNA. The sample shows fewer than 500,000 clones, 87% of them seen only once. The sample was PBMCs or T cells enriched from blood (not recorded which). This receptor was taken from a woman aged 18-29 years with acute COVID-19.

CDR3 DNA sequence: TGTGCCAGCAGTTACTCTACCAGATACACCGGGGAGCTGTTTTTT. It encodes CASSYSTRYTGELFF. This chain joins TRBV6-5 and TRBJ2-2, with D unresolved. Germline lookup yields CDR1 MNHEY and CDR2 SVGAGI. Trimming left V 0 bases short and J 3 bases short, with 8 bases between. This CDR3 spans 15 amino acids.